The clone carrying this T cell receptor beta chain has only one observation. The antigen is not known. Germline-derived CDR1 and CDR2 are MNHEY and SMNVEV (reference sequence). This CDR3 has 14 amino acids. Trimming removed 2 bases from V and 4 bases from J; junction bases left unmatched: 3. The data belong to a study of T cells in localized non-small cell lung cancer. Study outcomes and limitations: Longer overall survival was seen with higher T cell density measured in blood.

Repertoires were generated with immunoSEQ multiplex PCR, while TCRdb's copy carries only in-frame clones and drops some. Here the sample spans around 25,000 clones, 89% being singletons. Sample: peripheral blood, taken before any cancer treatment. The rearrangement links TRBV27 to TRBJ1-2, with TRBD1 matching 8 bases. The clonotype comes from a man aged 35 to 69 with stage I squamous cell lung carcinoma. Written as DNA, the CDR3 is TGTGCCAGCAGTTTAACAGGGGGACTCTATGGCTACACCTTC. The encoded protein is CASSLTGGLYGYTF.